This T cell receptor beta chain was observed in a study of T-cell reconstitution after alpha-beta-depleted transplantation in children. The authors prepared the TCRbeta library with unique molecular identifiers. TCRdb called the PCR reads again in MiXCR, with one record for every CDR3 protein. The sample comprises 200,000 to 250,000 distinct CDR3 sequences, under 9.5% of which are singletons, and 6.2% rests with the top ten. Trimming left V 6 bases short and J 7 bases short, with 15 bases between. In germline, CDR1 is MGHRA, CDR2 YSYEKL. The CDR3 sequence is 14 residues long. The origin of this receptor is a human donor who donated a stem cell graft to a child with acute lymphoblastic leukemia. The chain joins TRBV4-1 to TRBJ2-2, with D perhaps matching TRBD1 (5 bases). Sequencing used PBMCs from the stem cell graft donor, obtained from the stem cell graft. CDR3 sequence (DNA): TGCGCCAGCAGTGAAGTAGGGGCGAACGGGGAGCTGTTTTTT. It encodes CASSEVGANGELFF.